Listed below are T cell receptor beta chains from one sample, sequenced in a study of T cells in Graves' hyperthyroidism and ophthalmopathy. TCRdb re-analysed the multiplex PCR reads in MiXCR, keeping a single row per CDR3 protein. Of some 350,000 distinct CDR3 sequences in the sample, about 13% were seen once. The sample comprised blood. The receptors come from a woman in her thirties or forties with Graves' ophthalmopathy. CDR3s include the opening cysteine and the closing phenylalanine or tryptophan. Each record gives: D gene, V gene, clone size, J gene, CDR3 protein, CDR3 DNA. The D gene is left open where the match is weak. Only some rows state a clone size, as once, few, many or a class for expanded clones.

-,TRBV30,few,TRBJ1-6,CAWSGGENSPLHF,TGTGCCTGGAGTGGAGGGGAGAATTCACCCCTCCACTTT
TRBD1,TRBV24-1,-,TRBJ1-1,CATRRTGGANTEAFF,TGTGCCACCAGAAGGACAGGGGGCGCGAACACTGAAGCTTTCTTT
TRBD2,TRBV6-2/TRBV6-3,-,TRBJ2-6,CASTDPPGGSGGANVLTF,TGTGCCAGCACCGACCCTCCGGGAGGATCTGGCGGGGCCAACGTCCTGACTTTC
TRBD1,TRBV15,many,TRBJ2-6,CATSEGAEEIGANVLTF,TGTGCCACCAGCGAGGGGGCAGAGGAGATAGGGGCCAACGTCCTGACTTTC
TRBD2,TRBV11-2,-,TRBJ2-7,CASSAGGLAVYEQYF,TGTGCCAGCAGCGCCGGGGGACTAGCGGTATACGAGCAGTACTTC
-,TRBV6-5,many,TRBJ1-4,CASSYQGGGPEKLFF,TGTGCCAGCAGTTACCAGGGAGGTGGCCCTGAAAAACTGTTTTTT
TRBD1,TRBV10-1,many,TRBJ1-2,CASSESDRPVGYTF,TGCGCCAGCAGTGAGTCGGACAGGCCGGTTGGCTACACCTTC
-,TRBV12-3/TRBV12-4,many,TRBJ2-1,CASSQGHKQFF,TGTGCCAGCAGTCAGGGACATAAGCAGTTCTTC
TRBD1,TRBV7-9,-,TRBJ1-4,CASSLRTGTNEKLFF,TGTGCCAGCAGCTTAAGGACAGGCACGAATGAAAAACTGTTTTTT
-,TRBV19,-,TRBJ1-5,CASSMRPGARSQPQHF,TGTGCCAGTAGTATGCGTCCGGGGGCCAGAAGTCAGCCCCAGCATTTT
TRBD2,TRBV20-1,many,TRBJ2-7,CSASRFAGGFNEQYF,TGCAGTGCTAGCAGGTTCGCGGGGGGGTTTAACGAGCAGTACTTC
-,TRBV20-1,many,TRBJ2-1,CSAATGLSSYNEQFF,TGCAGTGCAGCGACAGGCTTGAGCTCCTACAATGAGCAGTTCTTC
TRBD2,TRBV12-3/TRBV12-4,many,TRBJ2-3,CASSLGLARDTDTQYF,TGTGCCAGCAGCTTAGGACTAGCGAGAGACACAGATACGCAGTATTTT
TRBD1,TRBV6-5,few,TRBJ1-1,CASSYGTGSTEAFF,TGTGCCAGCAGTTACGGGACAGGGTCCACTGAAGCTTTCTTT
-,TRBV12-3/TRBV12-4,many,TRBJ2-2,CASRLEWVDTGELFF,TGTGCCAGCCGATTGGAGTGGGTTGACACCGGGGAGCTGTTTTTT
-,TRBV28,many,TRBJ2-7,CASSSLGLSSYEQYF,TGTGCCAGCAGTTCCTTGGGACTGAGCTCCTACGAGCAGTACTTC
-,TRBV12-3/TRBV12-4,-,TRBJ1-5,CASSLALGGGQPQHF,TGTGCCAGCAGTTTAGCGCTAGGGGGGGGTCAGCCCCAGCATTTT
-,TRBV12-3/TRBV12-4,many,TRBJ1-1,CASCVNPNTEAFF,TGTGCCAGCTGTGTGAATCCGAACACTGAAGCTTTCTTT
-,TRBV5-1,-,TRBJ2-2,CASSLAPDGGGELFF,TGCGCCAGCAGCTTGGCCCCAGACGGGGGCGGGGAGCTGTTTTTT
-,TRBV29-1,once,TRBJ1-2,CSVVGVGSIGYTF,TGCAGCGTTGTGGGGGTCGGTAGTATAGGCTACACCTTC
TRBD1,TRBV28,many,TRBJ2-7,CASLDRANPLYEQYF,TGTGCCAGCTTAGACAGGGCGAACCCCCTCTACGAGCAGTACTTC
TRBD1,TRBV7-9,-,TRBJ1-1,CASSLVWTGGKKFSEAFF,TGTGCCAGCAGCTTAGTGTGGACAGGGGGTAAAAAGTTCTCTGAAGCTTTCTTT
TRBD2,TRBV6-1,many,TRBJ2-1,CASRTSGGAYNEQFF,TGTGCCAGCAGAACTAGCGGGGGGGCCTACAATGAGCAGTTCTTC
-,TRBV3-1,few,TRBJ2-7,CASSQEYSEQYF,TGTGCCAGCAGCCAAGAATACTCCGAGCAGTACTTC
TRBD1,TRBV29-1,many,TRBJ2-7,CSVTGQGYEQYF,TGCAGCGTTACGGGACAGGGCTACGAGCAGTACTTC
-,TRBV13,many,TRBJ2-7,CASSATGTRRKQYF,TGTGCCAGCAGCGCGACCGGGACTCGAAGAAAGCAGTACTTC
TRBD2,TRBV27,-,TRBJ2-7,CASSSTGTKNYEQYF,TGTGCCAGCAGTTCGACCGGGACTAAGAACTACGAGCAGTACTTC
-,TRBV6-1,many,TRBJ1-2,CASSEGGNYGYTF,TGTGCCAGCAGTGAAGGGGGGAACTATGGCTACACCTTC
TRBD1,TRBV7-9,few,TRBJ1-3,CAITGVSGNTIYF,TGTGCCATCACAGGGGTATCTGGAAACACCATATATTTT
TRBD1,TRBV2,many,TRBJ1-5,CASTYDRGQGLNSNQPQHF,TGTGCCAGTACGTACGACCGGGGACAGGGTCTAAATAGCAATCAGCCCCAGCATTTT
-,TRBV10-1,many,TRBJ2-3,CASSDNSADTQYF,TGCGCCAGCAGTGATAATTCGGCAGATACGCAGTATTTT
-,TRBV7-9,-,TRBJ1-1,CASSSTQDRDSEAFF,TGTGCCAGCAGCTCAACCCAGGACCGGGACTCTGAAGCTTTCTTT